Following are 28 T cell receptor beta chains from one sample sequenced in a study of blood T cell repertoires in COVID-19. The assay was immunoSEQ multiplex PCR, and TCRdb's table has in-frame clones only and misses some. The sample has tens of thousands of clones, around 84% seen once. Sequencing was carried out using peripheral blood. These TCRs come from a man aged 45-65 years with active COVID-19.

V and J are TRBV7-9 and TRBJ2-7; 7 bases are shared with TRBD2. The CDR3 sequence is 14 residues long. CDR1 and CDR2 (germline): SEHNR, FQNEAQ (reference sequence). V lost 3 bases and J lost 5; bases outside the gene matches: 7. The CDR3 protein is CASSFPGRVDEQYF. In DNA, the CDR3 is TGTGCCAGCAGCTTCCCGGGGAGGGTTGACGAGCAGTACTTC.

The rearrangement joins TRBV27 to TRBJ2-2; unclear D gene. The CDR3 runs 12 residues. With 5 bases removed from V and 4 bases from J, the gap between germline ends came to 5 bases. CDR1 is MNHEY, CDR2 SMNVEV, per germline (reference sequence). The CDR3 spells CASSPSTGELFF. CDR3 sequence (DNA): TGTGCCAGCAGTCCTAGCACCGGGGAGCTGTTTTTT.

J is TRBJ1-2 and V is TRBV6-2 or TRBV6-3, with a weak D call TRBD1 (5 bases). V lost 2 bases to trimming and J lost 3 bases, with 7 bases between them. This CDR3 has 13 residues. Germline V gives CDR1 MNHEY, CDR2 SVGEGT. This CDR3 reads CASSYGRDYGYTF. As DNA, the CDR3 is TGTGCCAGCAGTTACGGCAGGGACTATGGCTACACCTTC.

As regards this clone: Mismatch with germline at one junction end may stem from a read error. The CDR3 DNA sequence: TGTGCCAGTAGTATCGGAGGGAAGATGAGTCGATTC. Protein product: CASSIGGKMSRF. The chain recombines TRBV19 with TRBJ1-1; the D is unclear. CDR3 length: 12 residues. Germline CDR1 is LNHDA and CDR2 is SQIVND (reference sequence).

The chain links TRBV7-2 to TRBJ2-7, with D tentatively TRBD2 (6 bases). The germline V gene has CDR1 SGHTA and CDR2 FQGNSA. CDR3 size: 14 residues. With 6 bases removed from V and 1 base from J, the gap between germline ends came to 13 bases. The DNA of the CDR3 is TGTGCCAGCAGTGAAGGGGCGGGATCCTACGAGCAGTACTTC. It is translated as CASSEGAGSYEQYF.

There are a few counts of this clone. This chain uses TRBV24-1 with TRBJ2-5, with TRBD2 matching 13 bases. Germline V gene data show CDR1 as KGHDR and CDR2 as SFDVKD. Trimming cost V 8 bases and J 2 bases; bases outside gene matches: 16. The length of the CDR3 is 19 residues. The CDR3 nucleotides are TGTGCCACCATCAGCCCCGGGACTAGCGGGAACCCTTTTCAAGAGACCCAGTACTTC. Its protein is CATISPGTSGNPFQETQYF.

This chain uses TRBV5-4 with TRBJ2-7; D perhaps matches TRBD2 (7 bases). V lost 0 bases and J lost 6, with 13 bases in between. Germline V gives CDR1 SGHNT, CDR2 YYREEE (reference sequence). This CDR3 comprises 14 residues. The DNA for the CDR3 is TGTGCCAGCAGCTTGGAACGGGGGGCCAGCGAGCAGTACTTC. Protein: CASSLERGASEQYF.

This clone was observed once. The rearrangement links TRBV27 to TRBJ1-2; D might be TRBD1 (5 bases). The V gene lost 6 bases and the J gene lost 3 bases, with 17 bases spanning the gap. The CDR3 consists of 15 residues. The germline V gene has CDR1 MNHEY and CDR2 SMNVEV (reference sequence). The CDR3 DNA is TGTGCCAGCAGCCGCGAAGGAGGGGCTCACTATGGCTACACCTTC. This encodes CASSREGGAHYGYTF.

The rearrangement uses TRBV29-1 and TRBJ2-1; D is ambiguous. V shed 1 base and J shed 4 bases, with 8 bases lying between them. CDR3 size: 13 residues. The germline V gene encodes CDR1 SQVTM and CDR2 ANQGSEA. CDR3 sequence: CSVEATVYNEQFF. The CDR3 region has the DNA TGCAGCGTTGAAGCTACAGTTTACAATGAGCAGTTCTTC.

The chain couples TRBV5-6 to TRBJ1-2; weak D call: TRBD1 (5 bases). Trimming pared 4 bases from V and 4 bases from J, leaving 14 bases between. From germline, CDR1 is SGHDT and CDR2 YYEEEE. The CDR3 has 14 amino acids. The CDR3 protein is CASSLYGGGYGYTF. The DNA for the CDR3 is TGTGCCAGCAGCCTCTACGGGGGGGGCTATGGCTACACCTTC.

This clone appeared a single time. The chain has TRBV30 and TRBJ1-2; possible D gene TRBD1, 5 bases. The germline V and J ends were trimmed by 8 bases and 7 bases, with 14 bases remaining between them. CDR3 length: 11 amino acids. Germline-derived CDR1 and CDR2 are GTSNPN and SVGIG (reference sequence). DNA of the CDR3: TGTGCCGGACATAAATTAGGTGGCTACACCTTC. This encodes CAGHKLGGYTF.

The genes are TRBV28 and TRBJ1-4; D not resolved. Germline V lookup: CDR1 MDHEN, CDR2 SYDVKM. CDR3 length: 18 amino acids. The germline V and J ends were trimmed by 4 bases and 8 bases, with 26 bases remaining between them. CDR3 nucleotides: TGTGCCAGCAGTTCCCCCGGGGAGGGTTCTCCATATAGAGAAAAACTGTTTTTT. Its translation: CASSSPGEGSPYREKLFF.

This clone was detected only once. The chain employs TRBV29-1 and TRBJ2-4; possibly TRBD1 for D (6 bases). The length of the CDR3 is 13 residues. The V and J ends lost 3 bases and 6 bases respectively, with 12 bases between them. CDR1 is SQVTM, CDR2 ANQGSEA, per germline. In DNA, the CDR3 is TGCAGCGTTGATGAGGGGGACGGAAACATTCAGTACTTC. It codes for CSVDEGDGNIQYF.

As concerns this clone: One junction end disagrees with the germline gene, perhaps due to a read error. This chain links TRBV7-7 with TRBJ1-3, with D possibly matching TRBD1 (6 bases). The CDR3 is 15 amino acids. CDR1 and CDR2 from the germline V gene are SSHAT and FNYEAQ (reference sequence). The CDR3 DNA reads as TGTGCTAGCAGTCCAAACCCAGGGGCTGGAAACACCATATATTTT. It yields the protein CASSPNPGAGNTIYF.

The rearrangement links TRBV7-2 to TRBJ2-1; D uncertain. The CDR3 is 16 residues long. V was shortened by 5 bases and J by 7 bases, with 21 bases between the two germline ends. Germline V gene lookup returns CDR1 SGHTA and CDR2 FQGNSA. The CDR3 region has the DNA TGTGCCAGCAGCCTCTGGTTGGATGGCGGCCTTAATGAGCAGTTCTTC. It specifies CASSLWLDGGLNEQFF.

This chain uses TRBV24-1 with TRBJ2-2; TRBD1 agrees at 7 bases. Germline loops: CDR1 KGHDR, CDR2 SFDVKD. The CDR3 runs 15 residues. Losses at the gene ends were 4 bases for V and 3 bases for J; bases not matched to a gene: 4. The CDR3 DNA is TGTGCCACCAGTGACCCCAGGGGGTACACCGGGGAGCTGTTTTTT. This translates into CATSDPRGYTGELFF.

V usage is TRBV10-1 and J usage is TRBJ2-7; 10 bases align to TRBD1. This CDR3 spans 13 amino acids. With 4 bases clipped from V and 3 bases from J, the junction kept 0 bases outside the gene matches. Per germline, CDR1 WNHNN and CDR2 SYGVQD (reference sequence). The CDR3 DNA reads TGCGCCAGCAGTGGGACAGGGGGCTACGAGCAGTACTTC. Its protein product is CASSGTGGYEQYF.

J is TRBJ2-5 and V is TRBV5-6, with TRBD2 matching 15 bases. Germline V gives CDR1 SGHDT, CDR2 YYEEEE. This CDR3 contains 17 residues. The ends lost 1 base at V and 5 bases at J; junction bases unmatched: 6. The CDR3 here is CASSLSGLAGGGETQYF. The CDR3 nucleotides are TGTGCCAGCAGCTTGTCGGGACTAGCGGGGGGCGGGGAGACCCAGTACTTC.

This rearrangement joins TRBV4-1 to TRBJ2-7; 7 bases fit TRBD1. The CDR3 totals 15 residues. V shed 2 bases and J 1 base; nucleotides not matched to a gene: 5. Germline assignment: CDR1 MGHRA and CDR2 YSYEKL. CDR3 amino acids: CASSQRDRDSYEQYF. CDR3 nucleotide sequence: TGCGCCAGCAGCCAACGGGACAGAGATTCCTACGAGCAGTACTTC.

The chain has TRBV5-1 and TRBJ2-2, with D possibly being TRBD2 (6 bases). This CDR3 has 14 residues. V was pared by 4 bases and J by 3 bases, with 10 bases between. Germline V CDR1 and CDR2: SGHRS, YFSETQ. DNA for the CDR3: TGCGCCAGCAGCGGGCAGCGGGACACCGGGGAGCTGTTTTTT. As protein: CASSGQRDTGELFF.

J is TRBJ2-5 and V is TRBV3-1 (or the pseudogene TRBV3-2), with 9 bases matching TRBD2. Germline V CDR1 and CDR2: LGHDT, YNNKEL (reference sequence). The CDR3 totals 16 residues. V was clipped by 4 bases and J by 1 base; unmatched bases: 7. CDR3 amino acids: CASSLGGGGAQETQYF. The CDR3 bases are TGTGCCAGCAGCCTCGGGGGCGGGGGGGCCCAAGAGACCCAGTACTTC.

This clone appeared a few times. CDR3: CASRRQGWVTEAFF. CDR3 coding DNA: TGTGCCAGCAGAAGACAGGGGTGGGTCACTGAAGCTTTCTTT. The chain employs TRBV6-5 and TRBJ1-1; 8 nucleotides agree with TRBD1. This CDR3 contains 14 residues. V gave up 6 bases and J gave up 4 bases; unmatched junction bases: 7. Germline lookup yields CDR1 MNHEY and CDR2 SVGAGI.

The rearrangement links TRBV12-5 to TRBJ1-5; 7 nucleotides match TRBD1. The germline gives CDR1 LGHNT, CDR2 FRNRAP. The CDR3 extends over 17 amino acids. V was clipped by 4 bases and J by 6 bases; unmatched bases: 15. DNA of the CDR3: TGTGCTAGTGGTTCCTTGCCTACAGGGGCCCTGGGTCAGCCCCAGCATTTT. It is translated as CASGSLPTGALGQPQHF.

This clone was observed a few times. The chain employs TRBV5-1 and TRBJ2-7; D is perhaps TRBD1 (6 bases). The germline CDR1 and CDR2 sequences are SGHRS and YFSETQ. Trimming removed 4 bases from V and 5 bases from J, with 10 bases in between. The CDR3 is made up of 12 amino acids. CDR3 sequence (DNA): TGCGCCAGCAGCACACAGGGTCACGAGCAGTACTTC. Translation gives CASSTQGHEQYF.

This rearrangement joins TRBV28 to TRBJ1-3; no clear D. Germline V gene lookup returns CDR1 MDHEN and CDR2 SYDVKM. The CDR3 is 13 amino acids. Trimming left V 8 bases short and J 0 bases short, with 8 bases between. CDR3 bases: TGTGCCAGCGGGAGCCCCTCTGGAAACACCATATATTTT. Translated, it gives CASGSPSGNTIYF.

The chain employs TRBV5-6 and TRBJ2-1; tentatively, D is TRBD1 (5 bases). This CDR3 is 15 amino acids long. Trimming shortened V by 6 bases and J by 7 bases, and 20 bases separated the two germline ends. Germline V CDR1 and CDR2: SGHDT, YYEEEE. CDR3 sequence: CASNRPGGRANEQFF. In DNA form, the CDR3 reads TGTGCCAGCAACCGTCCCGGCGGCAGGGCTAATGAGCAGTTCTTC.

The CDR3 loop is CASRKERGPYDEQFF. The DNA for the CDR3 is TGTGCCAGCAGGAAGGAGCGGGGCCCTTACGATGAGCAGTTCTTC. V is TRBV28 and J is TRBJ2-1, with TRBD2 matching 7 bases. CDR3 length: 15 amino acids. The trim removed 6 bases at V and 8 bases at J, leaving 13 bases unmatched. Germline assignment: CDR1 MDHEN and CDR2 SYDVKM.

The V and J genes are TRBV18 and TRBJ1-2, with 9 bases matching TRBD1. This CDR3 is 16 amino acids long. With V trimmed by 3 bases and J by 4 bases, 9 bases remained unmatched. Germline lookup yields CDR1 KGHSH and CDR2 LQKENI. The chain's CDR3 is CASSPETGTGPYGYTF. CDR3 nucleotide sequence: TGTGCCAGCTCACCGGAAACAGGGACAGGGCCCTATGGCTACACCTTC.